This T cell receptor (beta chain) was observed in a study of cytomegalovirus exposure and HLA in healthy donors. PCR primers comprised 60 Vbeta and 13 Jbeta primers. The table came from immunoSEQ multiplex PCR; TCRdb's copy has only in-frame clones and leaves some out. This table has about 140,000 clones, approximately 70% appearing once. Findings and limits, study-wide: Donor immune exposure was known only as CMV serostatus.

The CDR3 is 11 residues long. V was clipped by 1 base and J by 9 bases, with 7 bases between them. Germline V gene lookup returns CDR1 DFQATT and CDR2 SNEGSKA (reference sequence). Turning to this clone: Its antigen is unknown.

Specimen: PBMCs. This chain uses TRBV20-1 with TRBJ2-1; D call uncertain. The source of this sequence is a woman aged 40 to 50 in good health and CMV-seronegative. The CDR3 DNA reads TGCAGTGCTAGAGGGCAGCGTGAGCAGTTCTTC. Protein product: CSARGQREQFF.